The 2 T cell receptor beta chains below all came from one sample that was sequenced in a study of alternative splicing in chronic myeloid leukemia remission. Libraries were built from poly-A-enriched mRNA from around 0.94 ug total RNA. TCRdb reanalyzed the bulk RNA-seq reads and collapses them to one entry per CDR3 protein, without DNA. This table holds approximately 710 distinct CDR3 sequences, around 98% found once. Stated time point: chronic-phase CML before TKI therapy (screening/day 1). Sequencing used PBMCs or total blood leukocytes (not recorded which), obtained at diagnosis. Source of these receptors: an adult with chronic myeloid leukemia.

J is TRBJ1-1 and V is TRBV5-8. Germline assignment: CDR1 SGHTS and CDR2 YDEGEE. CDR3 length: 15 residues. This CDR3 is CASSLNGIRNTEAFF.

The chain recombines TRBV28 with TRBJ1-2. The germline V gene has CDR1 MDHEN and CDR2 SYDVKM. This CDR3 is built from 16 residues. CDR3 amino acids: CASSFASRFLNYGYTF.